A single sample is the source of the 21 T cell receptor beta chains below, sequenced in a study of regulatory T cells in long-lasting Graves disease (dated by TCRdb to 2020 to 2023). The time point label of this sample denotes: newly diagnosed GD, antithyroid drugs for less than 3 months. For both TCR sequencing and RNA sequencing, RNA was extracted from PBMCs using TRIzol. Library preparation employed multiplex PCR. The sequencing machine was an Illumina HiSeq 4000. iRepertoire HTBI primers and Arm-PCR amplification of CDR3 regions were used to construct TCR beta libraries. In-frame beta chains were kept once TCRdb had trimmed the public reads at Q25 with fastp and called clones with MiXCR. Entries that share a CDR3 protein sequence are merged under the most common genes and DNA. Across this sample there are about 430,000 distinct CDR3 sequences, with about 15% seen only once. The ten largest make up approximately 8% of the sample.

This same sample was also taken into another study, of T cells in Graves' hyperthyroidism and ophthalmopathy.

The starting material was peripheral blood mononuclear cells (PBMCs), obtained at new diagnosis, from a patient treated with antithyroid drugs. These receptors came from a middle-aged woman with Graves disease. Donor details come from another sample of the same person, matched by shared clones.

This clonotype was seen many times. The rearrangement joins TRBV19 to TRBJ2-7; TRBD2 agrees at 7 bases. J lost 3 bases, V lost 6 bases, and 8 bases had no gene match. The V gene's germline CDR1 is LNHDA and CDR2 SQIVND (reference sequence). The CDR3 sequence is 14 residues long. CDR3 nucleotides: TGTGCCAGTAGACCAGGTGGGACTAACTACGAGCAGTACTTC. Protein product: CASRPGGTNYEQYF.

This rearrangement joins TRBV28 to TRBJ1-1; 7 nucleotides agree with TRBD1. V lost 5 bases, J lost 5 bases, and 14 bases stayed unmatched. The CDR3 sequence is 16 residues long. Germline V gene lookup returns CDR1 MDHEN and CDR2 SYDVKM. The CDR3 is CASSITLGGGRTEAFF. The CDR3 DNA reads as TGTGCCAGCAGTATTACACTGGGAGGGGGCCGGACTGAAGCTTTCTTT. The full variable domain, completed using reference TRBV28 and TRBJ1-1, is DVKVTQSSRYLVKRTGEKVFLECVQDMDHENMFWYRQDPGLGLRLIYFSYDVKMKEKGDIPEGYSVSREKKERFSLILESASTNQTSMYLCASSITLGGGRTEAFFGQGTRLTVV.

V gene TRBV7-9 combines with J gene TRBJ2-7; possible D gene TRBD2, 5 bases. V lost 5 bases to trimming and J lost 3 bases, with 14 bases between them. The CDR3 has 14 residues. CDR1 and CDR2 (germline): SEHNR, FQNEAQ (reference sequence). The CDR3 is CASSPSERSYEQYF. Written as DNA, the CDR3 is TGTGCCAGCAGCCCCTCGGAGCGGAGCTACGAGCAGTACTTC.

Only a few counts were recorded for this clonotype. The chain joins TRBV11-2 to TRBJ2-7, with D unresolved. Germline loops: CDR1 SGHAT, CDR2 FQNNGV. V dropped 0 bases and J dropped 2 bases, with 14 bases sitting between them. This CDR3 comprises 16 residues. CDR3 in DNA: TGTGCCAGCAGCTTAGATCTGGTTTACAAAACCTACGAGCAGTACTTC. Translated, it gives CASSLDLVYKTYEQYF.

The chain is built from TRBV27 and TRBJ2-7; D ambiguous. This CDR3 has 14 amino acids. Germline loops: CDR1 MNHEY, CDR2 SMNVEV (reference sequence). V was cut by 3 bases and J by 1 base, with 10 bases left in between. The CDR3 DNA reads TGTGCCAGCAGTTTTCAGGTGGGATCCTACGAGCAGTACTTC. This translates into CASSFQVGSYEQYF.

At least ten counts were recorded for this clonotype. CDR3 sequence: CASSQAGAGVTGELFF. DNA for the CDR3: TGTGCCAGCAGCCAAGCTGGAGCGGGAGTCACCGGGGAGCTGTTTTTT. The chain links TRBV3-1 to TRBJ2-2; 8 bases are shared with TRBD2. V dropped 1 base and J dropped 4; count of bases not matched to a gene: 5. CDR3 size: 16 residues. Germline V gives CDR1 LGHDT, CDR2 YNNKEL (reference sequence).

The J gene is TRBJ2-3, the V gene TRBV9; TRBD2 matches 10 bases. The germline CDR1 and CDR2 sequences are SGDLS and YYNGEE. With 4 bases clipped from V and 5 bases from J, the junction kept 19 bases outside the gene matches. The CDR3 totals 19 residues. As DNA, the CDR3 is TGTGCCAGCAGCTACAGGACAGGGACCCTAGCGGGAGATAGAGATACGCAGTATTTT. Translating it yields CASSYRTGTLAGDRDTQYF. Full variable domain (remainder filled in from reference TRBV9 and TRBJ2-3): DSGVTQTPKHLITATGQRVTLRCSPRSGDLSVYWYQQSLDQGLQFLIQYYNGEERAKGNILERFSAQQFPDLHSELNLSSLELGDSALYFCASSYRTGTLAGDRDTQYFGPGTRLTVL.

This clonotype was seen more than once but under ten times. This chain joins TRBV28 and TRBJ2-2, with 9 bases fitting TRBD1. Germline CDR1 reads MDHEN; CDR2 reads SYDVKM. V shed 6 bases, J shed 12 bases, and the junction held 8 bases outside the gene matches. This CDR3 is 13 amino acids long. The CDR3 DNA reads TGTGCCAGCAGACTACAGGGGGCGAAGAAGCTGTTTTTT. It translates to CASRLQGAKKLFF. The full variable domain, rest sourced from reference TRBV28 and TRBJ2-2, is DVKVTQSSRYLVKRTGEKVFLECVQDMDHENMFWYRQDPGLGLRLIYFSYDVKMKEKGDIPEGYSVSREKKERFSLILESASTNQTSMYLCASRLQGAKKLFFGEGSRLTVL.

This clonotype was detected ten times or more. The genes are TRBV2 and TRBJ1-2; D remains unclear. The V end lost 3 bases, the J end lost 4 bases, and 12 bases lay between the germline ends. CDR3 length equals 14 residues. Per germline, CDR1 SNHLY and CDR2 FYNNEI. This CDR3 is CASSEGRVGYGYTF. In DNA, the CDR3 is TGTGCCAGCAGTGAGGGGAGGGTGGGCTATGGCTACACCTTC.

The V call is TRBV20-1, the J call TRBJ1-2; no reliable D call. The CDR3 contains 11 residues. Per germline, CDR1 DFQATT and CDR2 SNEGSKA (reference sequence). Trimming took 5 bases from V and 3 from J, leaving 7 bases between them. The CDR3 DNA is TGCAGTGCTCAGTTAGACTATGGCTACACCTTC. Its protein product is CSAQLDYGYTF.

This clonotype was picked up many times. V is TRBV11-2 and J is TRBJ2-7, with D perhaps matching TRBD2 (5 bases). Germline V gene sequence: CDR1 SGHAT, CDR2 FQNNGV. CDR3 size: 15 residues. V was cut by 2 bases and J by 0 bases, with 11 bases left in between. The CDR3 bases are TGTGCCAGCAGCTTATTCCCGGGAAGCTCCTACGAGCAGTACTTC. This codes for CASSLFPGSSYEQYF.

This clonotype appeared many times. The chain couples TRBV11-2 to TRBJ2-7; D not certain. The CDR3 sequence is 15 residues long. The germline gives CDR1 SGHAT, CDR2 FQNNGV. The DNA of the CDR3 is TGTGCTACCCAAAATTTGGCGGTGCCTGGCTACGAGCAGTACTTC. It codes for CATQNLAVPGYEQYF.

This clonotype was seen at least ten times. V is TRBV6-5 and J is TRBJ1-5; a weak D match, TRBD1 (5 bases). Germline CDR1 MNHEY, CDR2 SVGAGI. The ends were cut back, 5 bases at V and 5 bases at J, with 13 bases in the middle. The CDR3 loop spans 14 amino acids. Here the CDR3 reads CASSNWGGDQPQHF. The CDR3 nucleotides are TGTGCCAGCAGTAACTGGGGGGGGGATCAGCCCCAGCATTTT.

This clonotype was observed at least ten times. The chain links TRBV20-1 to TRBJ2-5; 12 bases map to TRBD2. V lost 4 bases to trimming and J lost 5 bases; unmatched junction nucleotides: 14. Per the germline V gene, CDR1 is DFQATT and CDR2 is SNEGSKA (reference sequence). The CDR3 has 17 residues. The CDR3 reads CSANLAGLAGSGETQYF. The CDR3 nucleotides are TGCAGTGCTAACCTGGCAGGACTAGCGGGATCCGGGGAGACCCAGTACTTC.

This clonotype was detected many times. The rearrangement links TRBV2 to TRBJ2-7, with TRBD2 matching over 7 bases. Germline CDR1 and CDR2: SNHLY and FYNNEI. This CDR3 has 15 amino acids. Germline trimming cut 6 bases from V and 1 base from J; bases unmatched to any gene: 9. The CDR3 bases are TGTGCCAGCAGGACCTCGGCTAGCGGTTCCTACGAGCAGTACTTC. Translated: CASRTSASGSYEQYF.

This clonotype appeared a few times. This sequence joins TRBV9 and TRBJ2-3, with D possibly matching TRBD2 (5 bases). This CDR3 region has 18 residues. V dropped 0 bases and J dropped 5 bases, with 22 bases sitting between them. Germline V gene sequence: CDR1 SGDLS, CDR2 YYNGEE. CDR3 in DNA: TGTGCCAGCAGCGTAGAGTCCCCCTTACTAGAGGCAAGAGATACGCAGTATTTT. This codes for CASSVESPLLEARDTQYF.

The rearrangement joins TRBV11-2 to TRBJ2-7, with D possibly matching TRBD2 (5 bases). Germline loops: CDR1 SGHAT, CDR2 FQNNGV. The CDR3 runs 16 residues. With 1 base removed from V and 1 base from J, the gap between germline ends came to 14 bases. The DNA of the CDR3 is TGTGCCAGCAGCTTAGTTGCGGACTTCCAATCCTACGAGCAGTACTTC. It encodes CASSLVADFQSYEQYF.

Note on this clonotype: It may be a read error: a sequence one base away is much more abundant. The J gene is TRBJ2-7, the V gene TRBV6-5; D call uncertain. CDR3 size: 13 residues. The V gene lost 2 bases and the J gene lost 3 bases, with 8 bases spanning the gap. Per germline, CDR1 MNHEY and CDR2 SVGAGI. The CDR3 reads CASSYGVGYEQYF. DNA of the CDR3: TGTGCCAGCAGTTACGGGGTAGGCTACGAGCAGTACTTC.

On this clonotype: Possible read error: a much larger clone is one base away. The V gene is TRBV7-3, the J gene TRBJ2-1; 9 positions match TRBD2. Looked up from germline, CDR1 is SGHTA and CDR2 is FQGTGA. The length of the CDR3 is 17 residues. Here the CDR3 DNA reads TGTGCCGGCAGCAATCCCCTTAGCGGGAGCCTTTACAATGAGCAGTTCTTC. Protein: CAGSNPLSGSLYNEQFF.

The chain combines TRBV6-5 with TRBJ2-7; a weak D match, TRBD2 (6 bases). CDR1 and CDR2 from the germline V gene are MNHEY and SVGAGI. Trimming shortened V by 0 bases and J by 5 bases, and 14 bases separated the two germline ends. CDR3 length: 15 amino acids. CDR3 residues: CASSYSPKGGHEQYF. As DNA, the CDR3 is TGTGCCAGCAGTTACTCCCCCAAAGGAGGGCACGAGCAGTACTTC.

V and J are TRBV11-2 and TRBJ2-3; no firm D call. This CDR3 is built from 14 residues. Per germline, CDR1 SGHAT and CDR2 FQNNGV. V shed 3 bases and J shed 6 bases, with 13 bases lying between them. This CDR3 is CASSFQSLSDTQYF. CDR3 DNA sequence: TGTGCCAGCAGCTTTCAATCATTGTCCGATACGCAGTATTTT.